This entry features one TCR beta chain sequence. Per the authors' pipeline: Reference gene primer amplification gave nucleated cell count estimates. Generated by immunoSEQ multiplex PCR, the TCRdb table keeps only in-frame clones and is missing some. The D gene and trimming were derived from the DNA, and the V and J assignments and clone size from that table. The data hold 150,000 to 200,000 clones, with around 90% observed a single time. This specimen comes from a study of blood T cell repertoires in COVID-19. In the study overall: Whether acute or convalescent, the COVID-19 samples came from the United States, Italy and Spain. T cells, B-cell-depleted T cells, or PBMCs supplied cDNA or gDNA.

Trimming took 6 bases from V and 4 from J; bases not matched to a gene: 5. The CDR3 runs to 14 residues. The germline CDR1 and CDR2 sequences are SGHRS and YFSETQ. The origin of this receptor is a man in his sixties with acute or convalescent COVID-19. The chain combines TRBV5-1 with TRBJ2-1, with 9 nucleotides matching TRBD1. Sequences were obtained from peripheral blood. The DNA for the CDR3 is TGCGCCAGCACCGGGACAGGGAGGTACAATGAGCAGTTCTTC. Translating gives CASTGTGRYNEQFF.